This T cell receptor (beta chain) was captured in a study of spatial heterogeneity in lung cancer. The wider study: Correlation of TCR transcript counts in tumor regions with a T cell module score from matched bulk RNA-seq was strong. Regarding the study as a whole: Tumors with more nonsynonymous mutations had more expanded intratumoral alpha and beta TCRs.

Unique molecular identifiers, one per molecule, were present on every TCR cDNA molecule. TCRdb re-called the 5' RACE reads through MiXCR, storing one row per CDR3 protein. The sample lists 6,900 or so distinct CDR3 sequences, roughly 13% seen once, with 20% to 25% in the top ten. CDR3 length: 18 amino acids. Germline V gene sequence: CDR1 SGHTA, CDR2 FQGNSA. The V gene end was trimmed by 0 bases and the J gene end by 4 bases; junction bases not matched to a gene: 9. Time point of the sample: sample taken at primary tumor resection. Samples were donated by 72 untreated early-stage non-small cell lung cancer patients. Whole RNA from tumor, nontumor lung or frozen PBMC was sequenced unsorted. There are many counts of this clonotype. Its antigen is undetermined. Because the library targeted alpha chains, this beta chain is an off-target read whose size means little.

This chain joins TRBV7-2 and TRBJ2-3; the match to TRBD2 covers 11 bases. This clonotype was sampled from a male donor with early-stage non-small cell lung cancer. The specimen was lung tumor tissue, collected at surgery. CDR3 nucleotide sequence: TGTGCCAGCAGCTTAGCCGGCTTCCTAGCGGGAGGCGCAGATACGCAGTATTTT. It yields the protein CASSLAGFLAGGADTQYF.